This record looks at one T cell receptor beta chain sequence and its context. This specimen belongs to a study of OX40 agonist ivuxolimab in advanced cancers. Profiled with immunoSEQ multiplex PCR; TCRdb holds only in-frame clones, not every one. The profile covers approximately 23,000 clones, with approximately 86% appearing a single time and about 15% taken by the ten largest. CDR3 size: 14 residues. The V and J ends lost 6 bases and 2 bases, in that order; junction bases with no gene match: 4. Germline CDR1 reads MNHNY; CDR2 reads SVGAGI (reference sequence). Sequences were derived from CD4+ or CD8+ T cells sorted from blood, sampled in a trial of the OX40 agonist ivuxolimab. V and J are TRBV6-6 and TRBJ2-5; 9 bases are shared with TRBD1. The source is an adult with an advanced solid tumor such as melanoma, head and neck, liver or kidney cancer. CDR3: CASSNRGRQETQYF. The CDR3 coding sequence is TGTGCCAGCAGCAACAGGGGGCGACAAGAGACCCAGTACTTC.